This entry features one T cell receptor beta chain sequence. The source of the sample is a study of cytomegalovirus exposure and HLA in healthy donors. The CDR3 runs to 14 residues. Trimming took off 8 bases at V and 4 bases at J, with 14 bases between the two ends. Germline V gene sequence: CDR1 ENHRY, CDR2 SYGVKD. This PCR relied on a set of 60 Vbeta primers and 13 Jbeta primers. Here immunoSEQ multiplex PCR was the method, and the copy in TCRdb shows in-frame clones only, minus some. The sample includes around 200,000 clones, about four fifths of them seen just once. Sequencing used PBMCs. The source of this sequence is a man aged 25 to 45 in good health and CMV-seropositive. This sequence joins TRBV10-3 and TRBJ2-2, with D perhaps matching TRBD2 (7 bases). In DNA, the CDR3 is TGTGCCATCCAGGGGACGGGGGGCACCGGGGAGCTGTTTTTT. It is translated as CAIQGTGGTGELFF.